This is a list of T cell receptor beta chains from one sample in a study of human T cells and chemical hapten exposure. TCRdb ran MiXCR on the RACE reads and lists one entry per CDR3 protein. The sample has approximately 92,000 distinct CDR3 sequences; approximately 10% are singletons. Sequencing was performed on whole blood, taken in connection with sensitization to the hapten diphenylcyclopropenone (DPC). All receptors derive from a woman between 35 and 50 years old with alopecia areata. Some clones in this sample may be carry-over from other donors' samples. The CDR3 runs from the conserved cysteine through the conserved F or W. A D gene is named only where the DNA matches it firmly. Clone sizes are given selectively: once, few, many, or a class where the clone is expanded.

few	TRBV6-4	-	TRBJ2-3	CASSDGIHSTIGGQYF	TGTGCCAGCAGTGACGGTATACATTCGACTATCGGGGGGCAGTATTTT
-	TRBV6-2/TRBV6-3	-	TRBJ2-1	CASSLERTFYNEQFF	TGTGCCAGCAGTCTTGAGCGGACCTTCTACAATGAGCAGTTCTTC
-	TRBV4-2	-	TRBJ2-2	CASSQNPSNTGELFF	TGTGCCAGCAGCCAAAACCCCTCGAACACCGGGGAGCTGTTTTTT
many	TRBV6-5	-	TRBJ1-6	CASSYSTISHNSPLHF	TGTGCCAGCAGTTACTCAACGATCAGCCATAATTCACCCCTCCACTTT
-	TRBV6-2/TRBV6-3	-	TRBJ1-5	CVSSYQKGSLDQPQHF	TGTGTCAGCAGTTACCAGAAAGGCAGCTTGGATCAGCCCCAGCATTTT
few	TRBV7-9	TRBD1	TRBJ1-1	CASTEQGFVTEAFF	TGTGCCAGCACCGAACAGGGGTTCGTCACTGAAGCTTTCTTT
many	TRBV7-8	-	TRBJ2-1	CASSQTVPSYNEQFF	TGTGCCAGCAGCCAGACAGTTCCTAGCTACAATGAGCAGTTCTTC
-	TRBV11-2	-	TRBJ2-5	CASSSPTEGLYQETQYF	TGTGCCAGCAGTTCCCCGACCGAGGGGCTTTACCAAGAGACCCAGTACTTC
many	TRBV14	-	TRBJ1-1	CASSQDRGSWGTTEAFF	TGTGCCAGCAGCCAAGATCGGGGCTCTTGGGGGACCACTGAAGCTTTCTTT
-	TRBV4-2	TRBD1	TRBJ1-6	CASSQDGQGESPLHF	TGTGCCAGCAGCCAAGACGGACAGGGGGAATCACCCCTCCACTTT
-	TRBV7-8	-	TRBJ1-2	CASSLAVEGRENGYTF	TGTGCCAGCAGCTTGGCCGTTGAAGGACGGGAGAATGGCTACACCTTC
many	TRBV7-3	TRBD1	TRBJ2-3	CASSLTGDSSTDTQYF	TGTGCCAGCAGCTTGACAGGGGACAGTAGCACAGATACGCAGTATTTT
-	TRBV5-5	-	TRBJ1-6	CASSLTLSSYNSPLHF	TGTGCCAGCAGCTTAACGTTGAGCTCCTATAATTCACCCCTCCACTTT
few	TRBV9	TRBD2	TRBJ2-7	CASSAGTSFDEQYF	TGTGCCAGCAGCGCCGGGACTAGCTTCGACGAGCAGTACTTC
-	TRBV11-2	-	TRBJ1-2	CASSPIRGAVNYGYTF	TGTGCCAGCAGCCCCATACGGGGGGCGGTGAACTATGGCTACACCTTC
-	TRBV20-1	-	TRBJ2-7	CSARRVLGSSYEQYF	TGCAGTGCTAGACGGGTACTGGGGAGCTCCTACGAGCAGTACTTC
many	TRBV9	TRBD1	TRBJ1-1	CASSPDRGTEAFF	TGTGCCAGCAGCCCGGACAGGGGAACTGAAGCTTTCTTT
few	TRBV20-1	-	TRBJ1-6	CSARIGAGSPLHF	TGCAGTGCCAGGATAGGGGCGGGTTCACCCCTCCACTTT
few	TRBV12-5	TRBD1	TRBJ1-6	CASGPTGYGSPLHF	TGTGCTAGTGGACCGACAGGGTATGGTTCACCCCTCCACTTT
few	TRBV6-2/TRBV6-3	-	TRBJ2-4	CASSYGAGPGGDIQYF	TGTGCCAGCAGTTACGGGGCGGGACCGGGCGGAGACATTCAGTACTTC
-	TRBV3-1	TRBD2	TRBJ2-1	CASSQGLASSEQFF	TGTGCCAGCAGCCAAGGACTAGCATCGAGTGAGCAGTTCTTC
few	TRBV28	-	TRBJ2-5	CASSWVETQYF	TGTGCCAGCAGCTGGGTGGAGACCCAGTACTTC
many	TRBV5-1	-	TRBJ2-5	CASSSTLGETQYF	TGCGCCAGCAGCTCTACCCTGGGGGAGACCCAGTACTTC
few	TRBV12-3/TRBV12-4	-	TRBJ2-5	CASSLYGGETQYF	TGTGCCAGCAGTTTATACGGTGGGGAGACCCAGTACTTC
-	TRBV28	-	TRBJ2-4	CASSLSGSKAKNIQYF	TGTGCCAGCAGTTTATCAGGGTCGAAGGCCAAAAACATTCAGTACTTC
many	TRBV12-3/TRBV12-4	TRBD1	TRBJ2-2	CASSGQGAGELFF	TGTGCCAGCAGCGGACAGGGTGCCGGGGAGCTGTTTTTT
many	TRBV14	-	TRBJ2-3	CASSQPLTGGTDTQYF	TGTGCCAGCAGCCAACCCCTGACGGGGGGCACAGATACGCAGTATTTT
few	TRBV18	TRBD1	TRBJ2-7	CASSRLDPGQGGEQYF	TGTGCCAGCTCACGCTTGGACCCGGGACAGGGCGGGGAGCAGTACTTC
-	TRBV7-9	TRBD1	TRBJ1-1	CASSPGQGDTEAFF	TGTGCCAGCAGCCCCGGACAGGGGGACACTGAAGCTTTCTTT
many	TRBV20-1	TRBD2	TRBJ2-5	CSAPPIAGGSGAQYF	TGCAGTGCCCCACCAATAGCGGGAGGGTCGGGGGCCCAGTACTTC
-	TRBV12-3/TRBV12-4	-	TRBJ1-5	CASSLRGLGNQPQHF	TGTGCCAGCAGTCTGCGGGGCCTTGGCAATCAGCCCCAGCATTTT
few	TRBV20-1	-	TRBJ1-6	CSAEYNNSPLHF	TGCAGTGCTGAATACAATAATTCACCCCTCCACTTT
few	TRBV4-3	TRBD2	TRBJ2-5	CASSQDMTSGGPPQETQYF	TGCGCCAGCAGCCAAGATATGACTAGCGGGGGCCCGCCCCAAGAGACCCAGTACTTC